These 17 T cell receptor beta chains were sequenced from one sample in a study of blood T cell repertoires in COVID-19 (dated by TCRdb to the early 2020s). The protocol used for the library was the immunoSEQ multiplex PCR assay. As stored in TCRdb, this immuneACCESS dataset retains in-frame rearrangements with V and J assigned. A fraction of the clones does not appear; measured against another copy, unresolved V genes explain less than half of the discrepancy, and the remainder lacks a known reason. Here the sample has some 390,000 clones; roughly 90% occur a single time. The top ten clones comprise 1.5% to 1.7% of the sample. The sequenced material came from peripheral blood. The source is a woman between 35 and 50 years old with COVID-19, enrolled during active disease.

The CDR3 DNA reads TGTGCGGGGGGGTATCAGCCCCAGCATTTT. It translates to CAGGYQPQHF. The chain has TRBV19 and TRBJ1-5, with D possibly matching TRBD1 (5 bases). Germline loops: CDR1 LNHDA, CDR2 SQIVND (reference sequence). The CDR3 covers 10 residues. Together with reference TRBV19 and TRBJ1-5, the CDR3 gives the full variable domain: DGGITQSPKYLFRKEGQNVTLSCEQNLNHDAMYWYRQDPGQGLRLIYYSQIVNDFQKGDIAEGYSVSREKKESFPLTVTSAQKNPTAFYLCAGGYQPQHFGDGTRLSIL.

The V and J genes are TRBV7-6 and TRBJ1-6, with D maybe TRBD1 (5 bases). Per the germline V gene, CDR1 is SGHVS and CDR2 is FNYEAQ. Trimming cost V 1 base and J 8 bases, with 15 bases left between them. This CDR3 region has 16 residues. This CDR3 reads CASSLVGDSRDSPLHF. In DNA, the CDR3 is TGTGCCAGCAGCTTAGTAGGAGACAGCAGGGATTCACCCCTCCACTTT.

The CDR3 is CASSLGSGSTASTDTQYF. Here the CDR3 DNA reads TGTGCCAGCAGCTTAGGTAGCGGTTCTACCGCTAGCACAGATACGCAGTATTTT. The V call is TRBV13, the J call TRBJ2-3; a weak D match, TRBD2 (6 bases). From germline, CDR1 is PRHDT and CDR2 FYEKMQ (reference sequence). Trimming stripped 0 bases from V and 0 bases from J, with 16 bases between. The CDR3 has 18 residues.

In its sample, this clone was seen once. V is TRBV2 and J is TRBJ2-2, with 7 positions matching TRBD1. Germline V gives CDR1 SNHLY, CDR2 FYNNEI. There are 15 residues in the CDR3. CDR3 region: CASRGLAGNTGELFF. Here the CDR3 DNA reads TGTGCGAGTAGGGGGCTAGCTGGGAACACCGGGGAGCTGTTTTTT.

This sequence joins TRBV28 and TRBJ2-2, with TRBD1 matching over 9 bases. The germline V gene has CDR1 MDHEN and CDR2 SYDVKM. This CDR3 is 14 amino acids long. V lost 8 bases, J lost 5 bases, and 6 bases stayed unmatched. CDR3 residues: CASLRDRATGELFF. Written as DNA, the CDR3 is TGTGCCAGCCTCCGGGACAGGGCTACCGGGGAGCTGTTTTTT.

This clone is a singleton in its sample. The gene calls are TRBV19 and TRBJ2-6, with a tentative D call TRBD2 (6 bases). This CDR3 is 15 amino acids long. Trimming stripped 6 bases from V and 1 base from J, with 10 bases between. The germline V gene has CDR1 LNHDA and CDR2 SQIVND (reference sequence). CDR3 protein: CASRGGVSGANVLTF. CDR3 bases: TGTGCCAGTAGGGGGGGAGTATCTGGGGCCAACGTCCTGACTTTC.

The rearrangement joins TRBV28 to TRBJ1-5; TRBD1 matches at 11 bases. Germline trimming cut 2 bases from V and 6 bases from J; bases unmatched to any gene: 6. CDR1 is MDHEN, CDR2 SYDVKM, per germline. The CDR3 is 16 amino acids. DNA of the CDR3: TGTGCCAGCAGTTTACTCGGACAGGGGGCAGGTCAGCCCCAGCATTTT. As protein: CASSLLGQGAGQPQHF.

The chain couples TRBV6-5 to TRBJ1-1; tentative D call: TRBD1 (5 bases). The germline gives CDR1 MNHEY, CDR2 SVGAGI. The CDR3 is made up of 16 amino acids. V was cut by 4 bases and J by 3 bases, with 18 bases left in between. CDR3 amino acids: CASSSGSFTGDTEAFF. The CDR3 coding sequence is TGTGCCAGCAGTTCGGGATCATTTACGGGGGACACTGAAGCTTTCTTT.

This chain connects TRBV7-9 to TRBJ1-1; D unresolved. The ends were cut back, 5 bases at V and 3 bases at J, with 13 bases in the middle. The CDR3 runs to 14 residues. Germline V gives CDR1 SEHNR, CDR2 FQNEAQ (reference sequence). CDR3 DNA sequence: TGTGCCAGCAGCCTCACAACCGAGGACACTGAAGCTTTCTTT. It is translated as CASSLTTEDTEAFF.

This chain connects TRBV27 to TRBJ2-7; TRBD1 matches at 7 bases. The trim removed 2 bases at V and 2 bases at J, leaving 9 bases unmatched. The CDR3 contains 16 residues. Germline CDR1 MNHEY, CDR2 SMNVEV (reference sequence). This CDR3 is CASSLLVLGQAYEQYF. In DNA, the CDR3 is TGTGCCAGCAGTTTACTGGTTTTAGGACAGGCCTACGAGCAGTACTTC.

The chain carries TRBV28 and TRBJ2-1; maybe TRBD2 (6 bases). V was shortened by 4 bases and J by 7 bases, with 23 bases between the two germline ends. The germline V gene has CDR1 MDHEN and CDR2 SYDVKM. The CDR3 runs to 17 residues. CDR3 in DNA: TGTGCCAGCAGTTACCCTGGGGGAGGACGTACGGGTAATGAGCAGTTCTTC. Its protein is CASSYPGGGRTGNEQFF.

This rearrangement joins TRBV6-5 to TRBJ1-5, with D possibly being TRBD1 (6 bases). The ends were cut back, 4 bases at V and 11 bases at J, with 15 bases in the middle. The CDR3 has 13 amino acids. Germline lookup yields CDR1 MNHEY and CDR2 SVGAGI. In DNA, the CDR3 is TGTGCCAGCAGTTCCCCAGGGGCTCTAACCCAGCATTTT. Protein product: CASSSPGALTQHF.

The chain carries TRBV30 and TRBJ2-3; 8 positions agree with TRBD1. Germline V lookup: CDR1 GTSNPN, CDR2 SVGIG (reference sequence). V lost 2 bases, J lost 5 bases, and 6 bases stayed unmatched. This CDR3 has 14 amino acids. The CDR3 DNA sequence: TGTGCCTGGAGTCCTGGACAGGGAGGAGATACGCAGTATTTT. Translation gives CAWSPGQGGDTQYF.

Notes on this clone: The sample carries other DNA sequences with the same CDR3. The chain combines TRBV27 with TRBJ1-2, with D possibly matching TRBD1 (5 bases). Trimming removed 6 bases at V and 8 bases at J, with 19 bases between. Per the germline V gene, CDR1 is MNHEY and CDR2 is SMNVEV (reference sequence). The CDR3 length is 14 residues. CDR3 nucleotide sequence: TGTGCCAGCAGAAAGCAGGGTTTTGGCGACGGCTACACCTTC. Translated: CASRKQGFGDGYTF.

The rearrangement links TRBV20-1 to TRBJ1-1, with 8 bases lining up with TRBD1. The length of the CDR3 is 11 residues. The germline CDR1 and CDR2 sequences are DFQATT and SNEGSKA (reference sequence). V lost 3 bases and J lost 10; bases outside the gene matches: 4. The CDR3 loop reads CSARKDRGAFF. The DNA of the CDR3 is TGCAGTGCTAGGAAAGACAGGGGAGCTTTCTTT.

V is TRBV7-3 and J is TRBJ2-3, with a possible D match to TRBD2 (6 bases). The CDR3 has 15 residues. Between the trimmed V and J ends, which lost 2 bases and 10 bases, there was a span of 19 bases. Germline values: CDR1 SGHTA, CDR2 FQGTGA. The chain's CDR3 is CASSLGREVMDPQYF. CDR3 sequence (DNA): TGTGCCAGCAGCTTAGGAAGGGAGGTAATGGATCCGCAGTATTTT.

The J gene is TRBJ2-1, the V gene TRBV5-1, with 9 bases fitting TRBD2. CDR3 length: 16 amino acids. The junction had 11 bases not matched to a gene; V was cut back by 0 bases and J by 10 bases. Germline V gene sequence: CDR1 SGHRS, CDR2 YFSETQ. The CDR3, as DNA: TGCGCCAGCAGCTTGGCCATGGCTAGCGGGAACCGGGAGCAGTTCTTC. This encodes CASSLAMASGNREQFF.